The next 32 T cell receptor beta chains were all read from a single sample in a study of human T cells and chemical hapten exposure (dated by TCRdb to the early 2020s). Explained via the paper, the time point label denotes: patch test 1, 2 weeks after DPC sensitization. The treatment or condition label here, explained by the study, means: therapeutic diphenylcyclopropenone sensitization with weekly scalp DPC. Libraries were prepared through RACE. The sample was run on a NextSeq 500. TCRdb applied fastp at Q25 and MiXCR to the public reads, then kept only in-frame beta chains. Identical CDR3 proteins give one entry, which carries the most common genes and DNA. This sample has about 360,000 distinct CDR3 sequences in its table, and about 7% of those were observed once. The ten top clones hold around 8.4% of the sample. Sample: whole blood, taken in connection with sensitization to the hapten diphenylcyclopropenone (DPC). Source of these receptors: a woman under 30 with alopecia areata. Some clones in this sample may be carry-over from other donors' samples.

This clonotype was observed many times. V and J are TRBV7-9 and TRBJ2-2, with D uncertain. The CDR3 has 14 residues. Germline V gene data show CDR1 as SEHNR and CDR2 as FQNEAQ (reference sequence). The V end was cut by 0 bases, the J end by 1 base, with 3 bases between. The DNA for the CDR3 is TGTGCCAGCAGCTTAGCACTGAACACCGGGGAGCTGTTTTTT. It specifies CASSLALNTGELFF.

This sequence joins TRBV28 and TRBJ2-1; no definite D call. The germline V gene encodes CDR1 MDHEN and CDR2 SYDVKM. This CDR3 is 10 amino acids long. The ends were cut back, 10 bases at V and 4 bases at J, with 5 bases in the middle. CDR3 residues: CATRYNEQFF. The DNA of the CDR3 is TGTGCCACCCGATACAATGAGCAGTTCTTC.

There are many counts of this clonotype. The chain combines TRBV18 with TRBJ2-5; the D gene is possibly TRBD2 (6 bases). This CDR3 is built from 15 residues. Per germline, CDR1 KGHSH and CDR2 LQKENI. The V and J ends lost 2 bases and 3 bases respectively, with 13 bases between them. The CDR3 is CASSPSIRGEETQYF. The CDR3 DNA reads TGTGCCAGCTCACCAAGTATTCGCGGGGAAGAGACCCAGTACTTC. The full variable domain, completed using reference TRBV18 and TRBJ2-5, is NAGVMQNPRHLVRRRGQEARLRCSPMKGHSHVYWYRQLPEEGLKFMVYLQKENIIDESGMPKERFSAEFPKEGPSILRIQQVVRGDSAAYFCASSPSIRGEETQYFGPGTRLLVL.

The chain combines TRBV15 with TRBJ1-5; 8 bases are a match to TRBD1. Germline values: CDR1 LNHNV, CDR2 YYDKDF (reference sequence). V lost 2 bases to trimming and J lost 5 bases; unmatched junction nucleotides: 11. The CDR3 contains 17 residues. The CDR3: CATSRLGQGERYQPQHF. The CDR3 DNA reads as TGTGCCACCAGCAGACTTGGACAGGGAGAAAGGTATCAGCCCCAGCATTTT.

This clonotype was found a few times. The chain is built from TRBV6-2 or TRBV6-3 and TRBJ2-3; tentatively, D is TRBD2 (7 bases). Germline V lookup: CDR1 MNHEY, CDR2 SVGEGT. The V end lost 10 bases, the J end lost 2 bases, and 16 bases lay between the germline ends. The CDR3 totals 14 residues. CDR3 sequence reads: CATQYGGPTDTQYF. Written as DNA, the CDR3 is TGTGCCACCCAATACGGGGGGCCCACAGATACGCAGTATTTT.

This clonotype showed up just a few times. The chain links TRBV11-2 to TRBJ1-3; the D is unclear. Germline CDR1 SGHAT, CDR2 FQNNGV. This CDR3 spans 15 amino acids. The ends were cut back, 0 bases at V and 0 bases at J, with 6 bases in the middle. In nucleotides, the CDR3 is TGTGCCAGCAGCTTAGACAGTGTCTCTGGAAACACCATATATTTT. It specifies CASSLDSVSGNTIYF.

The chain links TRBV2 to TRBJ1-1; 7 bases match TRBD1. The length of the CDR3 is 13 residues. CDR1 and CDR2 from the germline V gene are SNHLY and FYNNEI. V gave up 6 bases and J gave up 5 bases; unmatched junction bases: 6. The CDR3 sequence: CASRRQGWTEAFF. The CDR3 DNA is TGTGCCAGCAGGAGACAGGGCTGGACTGAAGCTTTCTTT.

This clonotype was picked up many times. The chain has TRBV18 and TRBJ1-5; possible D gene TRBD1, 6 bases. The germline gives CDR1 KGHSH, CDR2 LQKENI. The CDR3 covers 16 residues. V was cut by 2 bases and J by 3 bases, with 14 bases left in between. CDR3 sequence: CASSPIETGDNQPQHF. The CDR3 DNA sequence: TGTGCCAGCTCACCAATAGAGACAGGAGACAATCAGCCCCAGCATTTT.

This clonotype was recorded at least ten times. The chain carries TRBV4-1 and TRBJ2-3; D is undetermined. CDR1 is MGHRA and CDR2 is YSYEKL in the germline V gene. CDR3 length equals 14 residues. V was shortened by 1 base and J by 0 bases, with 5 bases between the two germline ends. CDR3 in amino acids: CASSQVTSTDTQYF. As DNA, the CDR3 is TGCGCCAGCAGCCAAGTAACCAGCACAGATACGCAGTATTTT.

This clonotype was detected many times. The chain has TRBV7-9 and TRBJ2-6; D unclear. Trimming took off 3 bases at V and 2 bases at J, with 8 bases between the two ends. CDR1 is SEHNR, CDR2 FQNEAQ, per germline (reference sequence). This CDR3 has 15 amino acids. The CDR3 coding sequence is TGTGCCAGCAGCTTGGGGTCCCCTGGGGCCAACGTCCTGACTTTC. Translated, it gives CASSLGSPGANVLTF.

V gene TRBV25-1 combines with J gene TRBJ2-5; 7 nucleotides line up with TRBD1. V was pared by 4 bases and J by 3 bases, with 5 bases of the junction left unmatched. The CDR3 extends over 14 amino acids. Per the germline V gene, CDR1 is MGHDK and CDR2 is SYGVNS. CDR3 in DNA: TGTGCCAGCAGTGCTTTGGACAGGAAAGAGACCCAGTACTTC. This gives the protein CASSALDRKETQYF.

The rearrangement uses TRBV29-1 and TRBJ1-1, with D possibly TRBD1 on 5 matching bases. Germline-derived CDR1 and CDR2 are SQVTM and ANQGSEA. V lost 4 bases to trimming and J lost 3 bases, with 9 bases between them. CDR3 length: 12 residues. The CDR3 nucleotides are TGCAGCGTTGCTGGGGGAGACACTGAAGCTTTCTTT. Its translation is CSVAGGDTEAFF.

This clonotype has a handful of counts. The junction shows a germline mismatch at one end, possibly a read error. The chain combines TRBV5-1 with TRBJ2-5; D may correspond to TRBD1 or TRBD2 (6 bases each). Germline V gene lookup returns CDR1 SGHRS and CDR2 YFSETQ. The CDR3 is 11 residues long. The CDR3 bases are TGCGCCAGCAGTACAGGGACTCTCCTTTCCTTC. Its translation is CASSTGTLLSF.

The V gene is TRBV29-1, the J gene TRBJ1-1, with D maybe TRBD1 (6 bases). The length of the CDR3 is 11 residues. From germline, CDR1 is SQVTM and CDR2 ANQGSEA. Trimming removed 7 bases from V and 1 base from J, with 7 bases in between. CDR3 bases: TGCAGCGGGACAGAGAACACTGAAGCTTTCTTT. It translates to CSGTENTEAFF.

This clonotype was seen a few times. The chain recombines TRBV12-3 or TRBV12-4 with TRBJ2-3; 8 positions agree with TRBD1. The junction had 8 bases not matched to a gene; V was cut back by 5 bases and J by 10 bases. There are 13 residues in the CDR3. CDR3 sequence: CASSPEDRAAQYF. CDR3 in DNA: TGTGCCAGCAGTCCTGAGGACAGGGCAGCGCAGTATTTT.

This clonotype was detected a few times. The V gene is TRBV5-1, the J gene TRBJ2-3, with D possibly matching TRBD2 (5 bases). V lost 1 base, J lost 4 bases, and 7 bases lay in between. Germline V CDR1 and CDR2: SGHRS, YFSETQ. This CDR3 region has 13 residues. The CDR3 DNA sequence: TGCGCCAGCAGCTTGACTAGTCCAGATACGCAGTATTTT. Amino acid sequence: CASSLTSPDTQYF.

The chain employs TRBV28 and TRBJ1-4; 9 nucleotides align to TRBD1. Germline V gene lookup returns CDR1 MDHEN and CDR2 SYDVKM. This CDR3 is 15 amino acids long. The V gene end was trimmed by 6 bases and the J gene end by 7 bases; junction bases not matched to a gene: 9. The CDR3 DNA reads TGTGCCAGCAGGAAGGGGGACAGGGATGTTGAAAAACTGTTTTTT. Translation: CASRKGDRDVEKLFF.

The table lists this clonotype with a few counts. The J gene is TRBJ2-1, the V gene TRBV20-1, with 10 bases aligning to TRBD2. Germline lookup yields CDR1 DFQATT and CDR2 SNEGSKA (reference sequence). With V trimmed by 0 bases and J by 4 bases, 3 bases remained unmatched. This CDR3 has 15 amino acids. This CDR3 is CSARETGLAYNEQFF. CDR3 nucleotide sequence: TGCAGTGCTAGAGAAACGGGACTAGCGTACAATGAGCAGTTCTTC.

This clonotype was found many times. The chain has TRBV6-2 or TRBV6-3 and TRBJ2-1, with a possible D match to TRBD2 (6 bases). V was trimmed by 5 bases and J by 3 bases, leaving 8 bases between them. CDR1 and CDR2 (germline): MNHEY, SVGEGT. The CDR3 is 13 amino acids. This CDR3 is CASSGTYYNEQFF. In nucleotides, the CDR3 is TGTGCCAGCAGTGGGACTTACTACAATGAGCAGTTCTTC.

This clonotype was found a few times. This CDR3 is CASSLGASPLHF. Here the CDR3 DNA reads TGTGCCAGCAGTTTGGGGGCTTCACCCCTCCACTTT. The rearrangement uses TRBV12-3 or TRBV12-4 and TRBJ1-6, with a tentative D call TRBD1 (6 bases). The CDR3 covers 12 residues. V gave up 3 bases and J gave up 9 bases, with 6 bases separating them.

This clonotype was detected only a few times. The CDR3 nucleotides read TGTGCCAGCAGCTTAGGCGTAGGGGATGGCTACACCTTC. Protein sequence: CASSLGVGDGYTF. The gene calls are TRBV7-9 and TRBJ1-2; possibly TRBD1 for D (5 bases). The length of the CDR3 is 13 residues. V lost 1 base and J lost 6, with 9 bases in between. CDR1 and CDR2 from the germline V gene are SEHNR and FQNEAQ (reference sequence).

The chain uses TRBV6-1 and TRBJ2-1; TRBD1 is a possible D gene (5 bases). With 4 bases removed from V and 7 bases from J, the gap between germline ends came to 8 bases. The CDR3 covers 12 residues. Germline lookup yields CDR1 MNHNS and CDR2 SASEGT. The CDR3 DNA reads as TGTGCCAGCAGTGTCAGGGCTAATGAGCAGTTCTTC. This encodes CASSVRANEQFF.

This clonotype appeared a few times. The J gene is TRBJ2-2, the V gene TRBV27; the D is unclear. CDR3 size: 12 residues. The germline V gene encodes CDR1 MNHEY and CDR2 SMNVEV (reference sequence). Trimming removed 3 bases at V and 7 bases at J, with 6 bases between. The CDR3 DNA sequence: TGTGCCAGCAGTTTTCATGACGGGGAGCTGTTTTTT. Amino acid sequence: CASSFHDGELFF.

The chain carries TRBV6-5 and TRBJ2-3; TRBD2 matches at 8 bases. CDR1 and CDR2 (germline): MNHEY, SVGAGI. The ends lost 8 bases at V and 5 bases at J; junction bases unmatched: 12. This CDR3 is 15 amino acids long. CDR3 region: CASRRGTRRIDTQYF. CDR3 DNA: TGTGCCAGCCGAAGGGGGACTAGGAGGATAGATACGCAGTATTTT.

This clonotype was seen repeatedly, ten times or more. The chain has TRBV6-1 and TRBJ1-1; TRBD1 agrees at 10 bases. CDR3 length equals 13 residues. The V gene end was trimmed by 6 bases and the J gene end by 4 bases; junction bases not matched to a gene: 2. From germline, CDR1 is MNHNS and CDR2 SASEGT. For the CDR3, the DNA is TGTGCCAGCAGGAGGACAGGGGGCACTGAAGCTTTCTTT. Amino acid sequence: CASRRTGGTEAFF.

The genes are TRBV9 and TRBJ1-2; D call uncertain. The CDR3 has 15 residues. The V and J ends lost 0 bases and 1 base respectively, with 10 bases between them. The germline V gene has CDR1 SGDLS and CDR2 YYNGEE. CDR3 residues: CASSVAAANNYGYTF. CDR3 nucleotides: TGTGCCAGCAGCGTAGCGGCAGCCAATAACTATGGCTACACCTTC.

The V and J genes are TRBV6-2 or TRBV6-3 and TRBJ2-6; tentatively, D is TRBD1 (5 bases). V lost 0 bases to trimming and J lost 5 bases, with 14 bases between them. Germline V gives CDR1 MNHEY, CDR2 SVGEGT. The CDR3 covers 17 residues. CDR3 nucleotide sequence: TGTGCCAGCAGTTACTCGGGCAGGGCCGTTAGGGCCAACGTCCTGACTTTC. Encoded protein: CASSYSGRAVRANVLTF.

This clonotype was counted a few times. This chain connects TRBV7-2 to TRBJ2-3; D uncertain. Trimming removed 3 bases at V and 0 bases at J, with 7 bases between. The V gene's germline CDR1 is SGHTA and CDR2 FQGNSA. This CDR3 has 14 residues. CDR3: CASSFYESTDTQYF. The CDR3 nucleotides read TGTGCCAGCAGCTTTTATGAGAGCACAGATACGCAGTATTTT.

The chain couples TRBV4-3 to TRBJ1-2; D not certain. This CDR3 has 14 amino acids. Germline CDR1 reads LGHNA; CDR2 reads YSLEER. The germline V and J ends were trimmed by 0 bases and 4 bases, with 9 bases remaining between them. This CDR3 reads CASSQDNGGYGYTF. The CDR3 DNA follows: TGCGCCAGCAGCCAAGATAACGGTGGCTATGGCTACACCTTC.

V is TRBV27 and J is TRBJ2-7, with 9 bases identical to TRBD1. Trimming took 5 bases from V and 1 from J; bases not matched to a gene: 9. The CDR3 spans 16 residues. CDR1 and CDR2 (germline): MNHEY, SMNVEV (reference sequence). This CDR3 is CASSPLGTGRSYEQYF. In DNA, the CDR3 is TGTGCCAGCAGTCCCCTCGGGACAGGGAGGTCCTACGAGCAGTACTTC.

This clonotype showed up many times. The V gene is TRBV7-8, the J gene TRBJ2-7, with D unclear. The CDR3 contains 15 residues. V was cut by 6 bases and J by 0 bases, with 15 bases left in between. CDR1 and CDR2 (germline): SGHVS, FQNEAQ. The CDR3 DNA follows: TGTGCCAGCAGGCCCGCCCTGGGCAGCTCCTACGAGCAGTACTTC. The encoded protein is CASRPALGSSYEQYF. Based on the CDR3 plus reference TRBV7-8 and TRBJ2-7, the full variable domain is GAGVSQSPRYKVAKRGQDVALRCDPISGHVSLFWYQQALGQGPEFLTYFQNEAQLDKSGLPSDRFFAERPEGSVSTLKIQRTQQEDSAVYLCASRPALGSSYEQYFGPGTRLTVT.

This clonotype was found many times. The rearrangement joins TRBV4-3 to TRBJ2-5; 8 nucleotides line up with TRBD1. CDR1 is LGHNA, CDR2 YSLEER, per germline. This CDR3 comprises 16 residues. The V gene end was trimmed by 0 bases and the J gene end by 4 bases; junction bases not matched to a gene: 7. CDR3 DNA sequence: TGCGCCAGCAGCCAAGATTTCCGGCAGGGGGCAGAGACCCAGTACTTC. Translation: CASSQDFRQGAETQYF.